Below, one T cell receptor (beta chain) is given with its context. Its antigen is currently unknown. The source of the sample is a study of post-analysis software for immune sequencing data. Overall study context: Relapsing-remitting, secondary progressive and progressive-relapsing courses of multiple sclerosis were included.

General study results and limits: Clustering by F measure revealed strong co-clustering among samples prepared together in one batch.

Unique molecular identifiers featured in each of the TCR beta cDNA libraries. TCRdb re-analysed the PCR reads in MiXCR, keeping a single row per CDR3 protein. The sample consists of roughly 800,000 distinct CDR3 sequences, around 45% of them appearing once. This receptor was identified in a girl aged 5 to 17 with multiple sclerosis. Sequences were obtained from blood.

The CDR3 coding sequence is TGTGCCAGCAGCCCCCTTAGGGCGGTCTCCTACAATGAGCAGTTCTTC. Amino acid sequence: CASSPLRAVSYNEQFF. The chain employs TRBV6-5 and TRBJ2-1, with D unresolved. This CDR3 has 16 amino acids. Trimming cost V 6 bases and J 0 bases, with 15 bases left between them. Per the germline V gene, CDR1 is MNHEY and CDR2 is SVGAGI.